Listed here are 8 T cell receptor beta chains from one sample, sequenced in a study of cytomegalovirus exposure and HLA in healthy donors. PCR used 60 Vbeta primers and 13 Jbeta primers. TCRdb's table, derived via immunoSEQ multiplex PCR, lists solely in-frame clones and lacks some. This table has approximately 65,000 clones, 68% appearing once. Material for sequencing was PBMCs. The receptors were sampled from a man aged 35 to 55 in good health and CMV-seropositive.

This clone is medium-sized in the sample. The chain uses TRBV7-9 and TRBJ1-3; D not resolved. V lost 11 bases to trimming and J lost 1 base, with 6 bases between them. Germline V gives CDR1 SEHNR, CDR2 FQNEAQ (reference sequence). The CDR3 contains 11 residues. CDR3 loop: CAGRSGNTIYF. CDR3 sequence (DNA): TGTGCCGGGCGTTCTGGAAACACCATATATTTT. Supplemented by reference TRBV7-9 and TRBJ1-3, the full variable domain reads DTGVSQNPRHKITKRGQNVTFRCDPISEHNRLYWYRQTLGQGPEFLTYFQNEAQLEKSRLLSDRFSAERPKGSFSTLEIQRTEQGDSAMYLCAGRSGNTIYFGEGSWLTVV.

This clone has more than one count but fewer than ten. The chain links TRBV6-6 to TRBJ2-7, with 8 bases aligning to TRBD2. Germline V CDR1 and CDR2: MNHNY, SVGAGI (reference sequence). The CDR3 is made up of 13 amino acids. Losses at the gene ends were 5 bases for V and 5 bases for J; bases not matched to a gene: 5. CDR3 region: CASSPGLAHEQYF. The CDR3 region has the DNA TGTGCCAGCAGTCCCGGACTAGCTCACGAGCAGTACTTC.

This chain connects TRBV29-1 to TRBJ2-1; D perhaps matches TRBD2 (6 bases). CDR3 length equals 14 residues. Per the germline V gene, CDR1 is SQVTM and CDR2 is ANQGSEA. Trimming removed 2 bases from V and 6 bases from J, with 14 bases in between. The CDR3 region has the DNA TGCAGCGTTGAACGGGGGTCGGACGGCAATGAGCAGTTCTTC. It specifies CSVERGSDGNEQFF.

The table lists this clone with a few counts. This sequence joins TRBV7-9 and TRBJ1-1; 9 nucleotides line up with TRBD1. The CDR3 covers 16 residues. Germline trimming cut 5 bases from V and 5 bases from J; bases unmatched to any gene: 12. The germline V gene has CDR1 SEHNR and CDR2 FQNEAQ (reference sequence). The CDR3 region is CASSLSAGTGSTEAFF. The DNA for the CDR3 is TGTGCCAGCAGCCTGAGCGCCGGGACAGGGTCGACTGAAGCTTTCTTT.

The chain is built from TRBV6-4 and TRBJ1-2, with a possible D match to TRBD1 (6 bases). The CDR3 is made up of 14 amino acids. Germline V gives CDR1 MRHNA, CDR2 SNTAGT. V was clipped by 4 bases and J by 4 bases, with 13 bases between them. This CDR3 is CASSGRGEGYGYTF. The CDR3, as DNA: TGTGCCAGCAGTGGTAGGGGGGAGGGCTATGGCTACACCTTC.

V gene TRBV25-1 combines with J gene TRBJ1-1; 7 bases match TRBD1. Trimming at V came to 1 base and at J to 4 bases, leaving 6 bases not matched to a gene. Germline V gives CDR1 MGHDK, CDR2 SYGVNS. There are 15 residues in the CDR3. The CDR3 DNA is TGTGCCAGCAGTGAATCAAACAGGGGTTTCACTGAAGCTTTCTTT. Translated, it gives CASSESNRGFTEAFF.

V and J are TRBV4-1 and TRBJ2-7; a possible D gene is TRBD1 (5 bases). The CDR3 is made up of 15 amino acids. Germline values: CDR1 MGHRA, CDR2 YSYEKL. Trimming pared 4 bases from V and 5 bases from J, leaving 18 bases between. CDR3 bases: TGCGCCAGCAGCCCGGAATGGCAGGGAAGCCACGAGCAGTACTTC. It specifies CASSPEWQGSHEQYF.

The V and J genes are TRBV4-1 and TRBJ1-1; 8 nucleotides agree with TRBD1. Unmatched junction bases numbered 9, after V lost 1 base and J lost 2 bases. Germline V gene lookup returns CDR1 MGHRA and CDR2 YSYEKL. This CDR3 is 17 amino acids long. CDR3 amino acids: CASSQAGQAVINTEAFF. The CDR3 DNA is TGCGCCAGCAGCCAAGCGGGACAGGCTGTGATAAACACTGAAGCTTTCTTT.